The 17 T cell receptor beta chains given below trace back to one sample, sequenced in a study of Ad26.COV2.S vaccination and SARS-CoV-2 variants (dated by TCRdb to the early 2020s). The library was produced with the immunoSEQ multiplex PCR assay. What TCRdb holds here is the immuneACCESS table cut down to in-frame rearrangements. Part of the clones is not present; checked against another copy, under half of the missing clones reflect an unresolved V gene, and the others are unexplained. This sample holds 300,000 to 350,000 clones; around four fifths were observed only once. The ten top clones hold about 2.1% of the sample. According to the study, the label for this sample's treatment or condition signals: around 19 received Ad26.COV2.S at low or high dose, single or two shots; about 5 received placebo; per-sample allocation not given. For vaccine and placebo recipients, the sequenced repertoires came from samples collected on day 63 after the first injection.

This material consisted of peripheral blood, taken in a trial of Ad26.COV2.S vaccine versus placebo. The receptor source for this set is a person aged 18 to 59 who received the Ad26.COV2.S COVID-19 vaccine or a placebo.

This chain joins TRBV5-1 and TRBJ2-7; 8 nucleotides line up with TRBD1. The germline V gene has CDR1 SGHRS and CDR2 YFSETQ. V lost 6 bases, J lost 5 bases, and 10 bases stayed unmatched. This CDR3 is 14 amino acids long. The CDR3 loop is CASTTGTGRHEQYF. CDR3 DNA: TGCGCCAGCACCACCGGGACAGGTCGCCACGAGCAGTACTTC.

The chain combines TRBV3-1 (or the pseudogene TRBV3-2) with TRBJ2-3, with unresolved D. Germline V gene data show CDR1 as LGHDT and CDR2 as YNNKEL (reference sequence). The germline V and J ends were trimmed by 1 base and 2 bases, with 7 bases remaining between them. This CDR3 is 14 amino acids long. DNA of the CDR3: TGTGCCAGCAGCCAAGGGCCTACCACAGATACGCAGTATTTT. Translation gives CASSQGPTTDTQYF.

CDR3 region: CASSRRAGMNTEAFF. The CDR3 DNA reads as TGTGCCAGCAGCCGCCGGGCAGGCATGAACACTGAAGCTTTCTTT. J is TRBJ1-1 and V is TRBV5-6; D remains unclear. CDR1 is SGHDT and CDR2 is YYEEEE in the germline V gene. Between the trimmed V and J ends, which lost 4 bases and 0 bases, there was a span of 13 bases. The CDR3 runs to 15 residues.

This chain links TRBV19 with TRBJ1-6; maybe TRBD1 (6 bases). The CDR3 is 13 amino acids. The germline CDR1 and CDR2 sequences are LNHDA and SQIVND (reference sequence). Trimming stripped 6 bases from V and 7 bases from J, with 10 bases between. CDR3 sequence (DNA): TGTGCCAGTAGGACGCAGGGGAATTCACCCCTCCACTTT. Its protein is CASRTQGNSPLHF.

V is TRBV7-9 and J is TRBJ2-1; 11 nucleotides agree with TRBD2. J was trimmed by 0 bases and V by 7 bases; bases with no gene match: 23. This CDR3 contains 22 residues. The germline CDR1 and CDR2 sequences are SEHNR and FQNEAQ (reference sequence). The CDR3: CASTPFAGFTSGGQSSYNEQFF. The CDR3 bases are TGTGCCAGCACTCCATTCGCAGGGTTTACTAGCGGGGGCCAAAGCTCCTACAATGAGCAGTTCTTC.

The chain recombines TRBV5-1 with TRBJ2-7; 9 bases line up with TRBD1. This CDR3 is 14 amino acids long. Per the germline V gene, CDR1 is SGHRS and CDR2 is YFSETQ. After removal of 1 base from V and 5 bases from J, the junction contained 4 bases not matched to a gene. The CDR3 sequence: CASSLRTGEDEQYF. CDR3 nucleotides: TGCGCCAGCAGCTTGAGGACAGGGGAGGACGAGCAGTACTTC.

The V call is TRBV7-9, the J call TRBJ1-2; D call uncertain. The CDR3 has 14 residues. Deletions cut 8 bases from V and 0 bases from J, with 13 bases between. From germline, CDR1 is SEHNR and CDR2 FQNEAQ (reference sequence). The CDR3 reads CASSSAISNYGYTF. CDR3 in DNA: TGTGCCAGCTCCTCAGCAATATCTAACTATGGCTACACCTTC.

The chain employs TRBV6-6 and TRBJ1-5; D possibly corresponds to TRBD1 (5 bases). With 2 bases removed from V and 5 bases from J, the gap between germline ends came to 10 bases. The length of the CDR3 is 14 residues. CDR1 and CDR2 from the germline V gene are MNHNY and SVGAGI (reference sequence). DNA for the CDR3: TGTGCCAGCAGTTACATCGGGGGAGATCAGCCCCAGCATTTT. It yields the protein CASSYIGGDQPQHF.

This rearrangement joins TRBV10-3 to TRBJ1-6; D might be TRBD1 (6 bases). The V gene's germline CDR1 is ENHRY and CDR2 SYGVKD. The CDR3 contains 12 residues. The V gene lost 6 bases and the J gene lost 11 bases, with 11 bases spanning the gap. The CDR3 loop reads CAIRDSGAPLHF. DNA for the CDR3: TGTGCCATCAGGGACAGCGGGGCACCCCTCCACTTT.

The CDR3: CASSLGGVNQPQHF. The CDR3 coding sequence is TGTGCCAGCAGTTTGGGCGGCGTCAATCAGCCCCAGCATTTT. The chain links TRBV27 to TRBJ1-5, with D unclear. The length of the CDR3 is 14 residues. Germline CDR1 MNHEY, CDR2 SMNVEV (reference sequence). Trimming shortened V by 3 bases and J by 3 bases, and 9 bases separated the two germline ends.

V and J are TRBV29-1 and TRBJ2-6; D gene unclear. The CDR3 spans 16 residues. The V gene lost 3 bases and the J gene lost 1 base, with 13 bases spanning the gap. Germline loops: CDR1 SQVTM, CDR2 ANQGSEA. The CDR3: CSVDGPSPSGANVLTF. CDR3 sequence (DNA): TGCAGCGTTGATGGACCCTCTCCGTCTGGGGCCAACGTCCTGACTTTC.

This clone was seen a handful of times. V gene TRBV18 combines with J gene TRBJ1-4; possibly TRBD1 for D (6 bases). This CDR3 region has 14 residues. Germline CDR1 is KGHSH and CDR2 is LQKENI. V lost 4 bases to trimming and J lost 5 bases, with 11 bases between them. The chain's CDR3 is CASSRDIANEKLFF. The CDR3 DNA sequence: TGTGCCAGCTCACGGGACATAGCGAATGAAAAACTGTTTTTT. Variable domain in full (rest from reference TRBV18 and TRBJ1-4): NAGVMQNPRHLVRRRGQEARLRCSPMKGHSHVYWYRQLPEEGLKFMVYLQKENIIDESGMPKERFSAEFPKEGPSILRIQQVVRGDSAAYFCASSRDIANEKLFFGSGTQLSVL.

V usage is TRBV6-2 or TRBV6-3 and J usage is TRBJ2-1; 10 nucleotides agree with TRBD2. CDR3 length equals 19 residues. Looked up from germline, CDR1 is MNHEY and CDR2 is SVGEGT. V lost 0 bases and J lost 0; bases outside the gene matches: 8. This CDR3 is CASSYSDTSGDRSYNEQFF. The CDR3 nucleotides read TGTGCCAGCAGTTACTCGGATACTAGCGGGGACCGCTCCTACAATGAGCAGTTCTTC.

This chain uses TRBV5-4 with TRBJ2-4, with 10 bases identical to TRBD2. The CDR3 totals 17 residues. Germline V CDR1 and CDR2: SGHNT, YYREEE (reference sequence). Losses at the gene ends were 2 bases for V and 4 bases for J; bases not matched to a gene: 9. In DNA, the CDR3 is TGTGCCAGCAGCTTTTTGATGAGCGGGGGGGAAAAAAACATTCAGTACTTC. It codes for CASSFLMSGGEKNIQYF.

The V and J genes are TRBV4-1 and TRBJ2-6; D remains ambiguous. The germline V gene has CDR1 MGHRA and CDR2 YSYEKL. V was pared by 0 bases and J by 0 bases, with 12 bases between. CDR3 length: 18 residues. DNA of the CDR3: TGCGCCAGCAGCCAAGACCGAGCCCCGGGCTCTGGGGCCAACGTCCTGACTTTC. It codes for CASSQDRAPGSGANVLTF.

This chain joins TRBV24-1 and TRBJ1-5; no clear D. The CDR3 is 14 amino acids. CDR1 and CDR2 from the germline V gene are KGHDR and SFDVKD. Trimming shortened V by 3 bases and J by 4 bases, and 9 bases separated the two germline ends. In DNA, the CDR3 is TGTGCCACCAGTGATGGGGATAATAATCAGCCCCAGCATTTT. This sequence encodes CATSDGDNNQPQHF.

This clone has only one observation. This chain links TRBV9 with TRBJ2-7; 10 nucleotides agree with TRBD1. Per the germline V gene, CDR1 is SGDLS and CDR2 is YYNGEE. Germline trimming cut 1 base from V and 6 bases from J; bases unmatched to any gene: 10. The CDR3 has 16 residues. In nucleotides, the CDR3 is TGTGCCAGCAGCGTAAACCCCGGACAGGGGGTGGGCGAGCAGTACTTC. This encodes CASSVNPGQGVGEQYF.